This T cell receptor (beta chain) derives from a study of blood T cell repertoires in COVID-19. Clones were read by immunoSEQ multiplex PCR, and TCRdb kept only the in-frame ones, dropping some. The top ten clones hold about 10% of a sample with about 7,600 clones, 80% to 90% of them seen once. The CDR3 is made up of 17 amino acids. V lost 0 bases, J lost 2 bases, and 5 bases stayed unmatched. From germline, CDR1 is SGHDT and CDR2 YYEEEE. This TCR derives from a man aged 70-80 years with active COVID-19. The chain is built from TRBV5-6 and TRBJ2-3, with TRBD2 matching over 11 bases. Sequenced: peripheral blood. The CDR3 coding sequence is TGTGCCAGCAGCTTGGAAGGTAGCGGGGGGGACACAGATACGCAGTATTTT. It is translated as CASSLEGSGGDTDTQYF.